These 10 T cell receptor beta chains originate from one sample sequenced in a study of blood T cell repertoires in COVID-19. Assay used: immunoSEQ multiplex PCR; TCRdb lists only in-frame clones, some missing. Of 61,000 or so clones in the sample, roughly 80% were seen once. The source material was peripheral blood. The origin of the receptors is a woman aged 70-85 years with acute or convalescent COVID-19.

The chain is built from TRBV7-9 and TRBJ2-7; 7 nucleotides align to TRBD1. J lost 11 bases, V lost 5 bases, and 18 bases had no gene match. The CDR3 is 15 residues long. CDR1 and CDR2 (germline): SEHNR, FQNEAQ (reference sequence). In nucleotides, the CDR3 is TGTGCCAGCAGCCCGCCGGGACAGAATCTTCTAGTGGAGTACTTC. Protein sequence: CASSPPGQNLLVEYF.

The chain is built from TRBV6-5 and TRBJ2-7, with TRBD1 matching 11 bases. Germline CDR1 is MNHEY and CDR2 is SVGAGI. With 6 bases clipped from V and 2 bases from J, the junction kept 6 bases outside the gene matches. The CDR3 sequence is 15 residues long. The CDR3 nucleotides are TGTGCCAGCAGAACATTGGGACAGGGGGCCTACGAGCAGTACTTC. It specifies CASRTLGQGAYEQYF.

The chain joins TRBV5-4 to TRBJ2-1, with a weak D call TRBD2 (5 bases). From germline, CDR1 is SGHNT and CDR2 YYREEE (reference sequence). The CDR3 runs 15 residues. V was trimmed by 0 bases and J by 3 bases, leaving 10 bases between them. The CDR3 DNA reads as TGTGCCAGCAGCTTGGGCGGGCTACTCTACAATGAGCAGTTCTTC. This codes for CASSLGGLLYNEQFF.

The rearrangement uses TRBV10-3 and TRBJ2-1; no definite D call. CDR3 length equals 13 residues. Germline CDR1 ENHRY, CDR2 SYGVKD. V shed 8 bases and J shed 7 bases, with 15 bases lying between them. CDR3 sequence (DNA): TGTGCCATCGGTCCCGTTGAGGTAAATGAGCAGTTCTTC. Translation gives CAIGPVEVNEQFF.

The chain is built from TRBV11-3 and TRBJ2-1; D remains ambiguous. Trimming removed 1 base at V and 3 bases at J, with 10 bases between. CDR3 length equals 15 residues. Per germline, CDR1 SGHNT and CDR2 YENEEA. CDR3: CASSLGNTVYNEQFF. CDR3 coding DNA: TGTGCCAGCAGCTTAGGCAATACAGTCTACAATGAGCAGTTCTTC.

DNA of the CDR3: TGTGCCAGCTCACCAATCTCAGGGGGCGCCGGGAATTCACCCCTCCACTTT. Translating gives CASSPISGGAGNSPLHF. The V and J genes are TRBV18 and TRBJ1-6, with 8 bases matching TRBD1. The ends lost 2 bases at V and 7 bases at J; junction bases unmatched: 10. This CDR3 has 17 residues. In germline, CDR1 is KGHSH, CDR2 LQKENI.

The CDR3 spells CASSFPPGSAGGLGYTF. The DNA of the CDR3 is TGTGCCAGCAGTTTTCCCCCGGGGTCAGCAGGGGGCCTTGGCTACACCTTC. The rearrangement joins TRBV28 to TRBJ1-2, with 8 bases aligning to TRBD1. The CDR3 length is 17 residues. V gave up 3 bases and J gave up 7 bases; unmatched junction bases: 16. Germline CDR1 is MDHEN and CDR2 is SYDVKM.

The chain combines TRBV19 with TRBJ1-2; D is possibly TRBD1 (6 bases). Trimming cost V 1 base and J 5 bases, with 17 bases left between them. This CDR3 has 16 residues. CDR1 is LNHDA, CDR2 SQIVND, per germline (reference sequence). In DNA form, the CDR3 reads TGTGCCAGTAGTATAGTATTTGGGGGCACCCGGTATGGCTACACCTTC. Its translation: CASSIVFGGTRYGYTF. The variable domain in full, with the rest retrieved from reference TRBV19 and TRBJ1-2, is DGGITQSPKYLFRKEGQNVTLSCEQNLNHDAMYWYRQDPGQGLRLIYYSQIVNDFQKGDIAEGYSVSREKKESFPLTVTSAQKNPTAFYLCASSIVFGGTRYGYTFGSGTRLTVV.

The table lists this clone with a few counts. The same CDR3 is also encoded by other DNA sequences in this sample. This chain links TRBV6-1 with TRBJ2-5, with TRBD1 as a possible D gene (6 bases). This CDR3 spans 14 amino acids. CDR1 and CDR2 from the germline V gene are MNHNS and SASEGT. Trimming removed 1 base at V and 5 bases at J, with 11 bases between. CDR3 nucleotides: TGTGCCAGCAGTGAAGGGGGCAGGGGCGAGACCCAGTACTTC. Its translation: CASSEGGRGETQYF.

The V gene is TRBV7-9, the J gene TRBJ1-2; no firm D call. This CDR3 has 15 amino acids. CDR1 is SEHNR and CDR2 is FQNEAQ in the germline V gene (reference sequence). V shed 1 base and J shed 3 bases, with 12 bases lying between them. CDR3 loop: CASSLVAEADYGYTF. The CDR3 coding sequence is TGTGCCAGCAGCTTAGTAGCCGAGGCTGACTATGGCTACACCTTC.